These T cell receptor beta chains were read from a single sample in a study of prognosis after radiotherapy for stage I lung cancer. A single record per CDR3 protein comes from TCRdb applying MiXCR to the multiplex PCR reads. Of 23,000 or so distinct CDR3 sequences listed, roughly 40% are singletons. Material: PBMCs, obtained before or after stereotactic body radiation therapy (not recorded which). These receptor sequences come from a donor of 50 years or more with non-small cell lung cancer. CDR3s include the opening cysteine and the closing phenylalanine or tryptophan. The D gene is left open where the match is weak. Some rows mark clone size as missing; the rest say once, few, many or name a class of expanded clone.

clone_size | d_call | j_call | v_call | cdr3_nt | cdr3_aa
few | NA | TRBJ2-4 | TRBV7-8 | TGTGCCAGCAGCTTATTTTCGGGGCTAGCCAAAAACATTCAGTACTTC | CASSLFSGLAKNIQYF
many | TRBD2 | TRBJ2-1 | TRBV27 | TGTGCCAGCAGACCTCTAGCGGGAGGGTCCTACAATGAGCAGTTCTTC | CASRPLAGGSYNEQFF
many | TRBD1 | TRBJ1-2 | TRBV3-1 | TGTGCCAGCAGCCTCACCGGACAGGGATCTGGCTACACCTTC | CASSLTGQGSGYTF
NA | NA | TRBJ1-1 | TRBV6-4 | TGTGCCAGCAGTTTTCAGCTGTGGGACACTGAAGCTTTCTTT | CASSFQLWDTEAFF
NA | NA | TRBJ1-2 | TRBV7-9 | TGTGCCAGCAGCTTAGGGGGGACTTATGGCTACACCTTC | CASSLGGTYGYTF
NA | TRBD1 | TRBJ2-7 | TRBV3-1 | TGTGCCAGCAGTCGCCGAGGACAGGGACGCTACGAGCAGTACTTC | CASSRRGQGRYEQYF
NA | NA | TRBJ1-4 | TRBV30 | TGTGCCTGGAAGGGGCAGCCTAATGAAAAACTGTTTTTT | CAWKGQPNEKLFF
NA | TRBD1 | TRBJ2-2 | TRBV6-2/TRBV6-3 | TGTGCCAGCACCTACAGGGGGCCAGACACCGGGGAGCTGTTTTTT | CASTYRGPDTGELFF
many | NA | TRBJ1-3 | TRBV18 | TGTGCCAGCTCACTGAGCCGGGACGGCGGAAACACCATATATTTT | CASSLSRDGGNTIYF
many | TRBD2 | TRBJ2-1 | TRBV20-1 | TGCAGTGCTAGATCGTCTAGCGGGTTGGGGAGTGAGCAGTTCTTC | CSARSSSGLGSEQFF
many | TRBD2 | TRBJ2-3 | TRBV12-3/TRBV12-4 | TGTGCCAGCAGACCCACTAGCGTAGATACGCAGTATTTT | CASRPTSVDTQYF